The present TCR beta chain was sequenced within a study of PD-1 blockade in classical Hodgkin lymphoma. Study in general: Every 2 weeks, patients had 3 mg/kg nivolumab intravenously. Notes on the study in general: Repertoire differences have undefined causes, possibly disease activity or prior therapy. Complete responders had baseline diversity similar to newly diagnosed patients. Reports indicated that newly diagnosed patients had lower baseline TCR diversity than healthy donors did.

About this clone itself: Antigen unknown.

Using immunoSEQ multiplex PCR, the repertoire was profiled, and TCRdb retains in-frame clones only, with some absent. The data contain 30,000 to 40,000 clones, over 65% of them singletons. All trial patients relapsed after autologous stem cell transplantation. The clonotype was recovered from a human donor with classical Hodgkin lymphoma. Here the sequenced sample was peripheral blood mononuclear cells (PBMCs), taken before the second cycle of nivolumab.

This chain's CDR3 is CASSPRLFGGYTF. CDR3 nucleotides: TGTGCCAGCAGCCCCAGGCTCTTTGGTGGCTACACCTTC. The J gene is TRBJ1-2, the V gene TRBV5-6; unclear D gene. V lost 4 bases and J lost 7, with 14 bases in between. In germline, CDR1 is SGHDT, CDR2 YYEEEE. The CDR3 consists of 13 residues. The whole variable domain, remainder taken from reference TRBV5-6 and TRBJ1-2, is DAGVTQSPTHLIKTRGQQVTLRCSPKSGHDTVSWYQQALGQGPQFIFQYYEEEERQRGNFPDRFSGHQFPNYSSELNVNALLLGDSALYLCASSPRLFGGYTFGSGTRLTVV.